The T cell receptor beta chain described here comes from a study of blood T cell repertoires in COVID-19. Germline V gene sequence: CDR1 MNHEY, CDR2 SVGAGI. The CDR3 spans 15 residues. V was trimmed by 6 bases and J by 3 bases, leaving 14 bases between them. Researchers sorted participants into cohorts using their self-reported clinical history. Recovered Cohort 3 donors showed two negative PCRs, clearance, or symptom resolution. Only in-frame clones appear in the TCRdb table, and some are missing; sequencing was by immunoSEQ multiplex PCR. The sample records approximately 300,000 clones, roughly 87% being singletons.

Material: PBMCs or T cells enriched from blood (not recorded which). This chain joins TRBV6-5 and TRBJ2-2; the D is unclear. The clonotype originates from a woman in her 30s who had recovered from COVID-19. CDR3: CASRPRNLDTGELFF. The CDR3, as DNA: TGTGCCAGCAGGCCGCGGAACCTGGACACCGGGGAGCTGTTTTTT.